Each of the 6 T cell receptor beta chains below was sequenced from the same sample in a study of T cell responses to AZD1222 COVID-19 vaccine (dated by TCRdb to 2020 to 2023). Receptors were amplified or captured by the immunoSEQ multiplex PCR assay. Held by TCRdb, this immuneACCESS table contains in-frame sequences only and omits some clones. Under half of the omission traces to an unresolved V gene where checked; the cause of the rest is unknown. This sample gives 180,000 or so clones in total; roughly 92% of them show up just once. About 0.64% of the sample is taken by the ten largest. The meaning of the sample's time point label: baseline before first vaccination. The source material was peripheral blood, sampled on day 0 of AZD1222 vaccination. These receptors were obtained from an adult in good health.

The chain recombines TRBV3-1 (or the pseudogene TRBV3-2) with TRBJ1-5; D call uncertain. The V gene's germline CDR1 is LGHDT and CDR2 YNNKEL (reference sequence). The CDR3 consists of 13 residues. V dropped 0 bases and J dropped 7 bases, with 7 bases sitting between them. The CDR3 is CASSQDLLQPQHF. In DNA form, the CDR3 reads TGTGCCAGCAGCCAAGATCTCTTGCAGCCCCAGCATTTT.

V usage is TRBV19 and J usage is TRBJ1-2, with no clear D. Looked up from germline, CDR1 is LNHDA and CDR2 is SQIVND (reference sequence). V lost 5 bases, J lost 3 bases, and 16 bases lay in between. The CDR3 length is 15 residues. The CDR3 sequence is CASSPWARSDYGYTF. The CDR3 DNA follows: TGTGCCAGTAGTCCCTGGGCGCGGTCCGACTATGGCTACACCTTC.

The rearrangement links TRBV2 to TRBJ1-5; TRBD1 is a possible D gene (5 bases). Trimming stripped 8 bases from V and 3 bases from J, with 11 bases between. The CDR3 sequence is 13 residues long. The germline CDR1 and CDR2 sequences are SNHLY and FYNNEI. CDR3 bases: TGTGCCAGCGGAGGGGAACTCAATCAGCCCCAGCATTTT. It translates to CASGGELNQPQHF.

The rearrangement joins TRBV3-1 (or the pseudogene TRBV3-2) to TRBJ2-7; 11 bases agree with TRBD2. The CDR3 is made up of 15 amino acids. V shed 5 bases, J shed 6 bases, and the junction held 9 bases outside the gene matches. Germline V gene lookup returns CDR1 LGHDT and CDR2 YNNKEL (reference sequence). CDR3 amino acids: CASSSLAGGLTEQYF. In nucleotides, the CDR3 is TGTGCCAGCAGCTCTTTAGCGGGAGGGCTTACCGAGCAGTACTTC.

CDR3: CASSLPSRNTEAFF. DNA of the CDR3: TGCGCCAGCAGCCTCCCATCTCGGAACACTGAAGCTTTCTTT. The chain combines TRBV4-1 with TRBJ1-1; D is ambiguous. Trimming cost V 4 bases and J 1 base, with 10 bases left between them. Germline CDR1 is MGHRA and CDR2 is YSYEKL. This CDR3 is built from 14 residues.

V gene TRBV6-5 combines with J gene TRBJ2-3; weak D call: TRBD1 (5 bases). V was clipped by 10 bases and J by 2 bases, with 19 bases between them. From germline, CDR1 is MNHEY and CDR2 SVGAGI. There are 15 residues in the CDR3. CDR3 sequence reads: CATAAGQGVTDTQYF. The CDR3 bases are TGTGCCACCGCGGCAGGGCAAGGAGTCACAGATACGCAGTATTTT.